Below are 17 T cell receptor beta chains sequenced from a single sample in a study of T-cell reconstitution after alpha-beta-depleted transplantation in children. Researchers prepared the TCRbeta library using unique molecular identifiers, the study reports. In TCRdb, the PCR reads were re-called with MiXCR into one record per CDR3 protein. The data contain approximately 340,000 distinct CDR3 sequences, about a tenth of them singletons. The source was PBMCs from the stem cell graft donor, collected from the stem cell graft. The receptors stem from a human donor who donated a stem cell graft to a child with acute lymphoblastic leukemia.

This clonotype was found a few times. The V call is TRBV15, the J call TRBJ2-7, with TRBD2 identical over 7 bases. J gave up 5 bases and V 6 bases, and 10 bases lay outside the gene matches. The CDR3 length is 14 residues. The germline V gene encodes CDR1 LNHNV and CDR2 YYDKDF (reference sequence). For the CDR3, the DNA is TGTGCCACCAGACCTACTAGCGAGGCTGACGAGCAGTACTTC. The encoded protein is CATRPTSEADEQYF.

This clonotype was counted at least ten times. The V gene is TRBV3-1, the J gene TRBJ2-1; no firm D call. The CDR3 contains 11 residues. V was cut by 4 bases and J by 9 bases, with 7 bases left in between. Germline CDR1 LGHDT, CDR2 YNNKEL (reference sequence). CDR3 DNA sequence: TGTGCCAGCAGCCTAAAAGTTGAGCAGTTCTTC. It translates to CASSLKVEQFF.

This clonotype has more than one count but fewer than ten. This chain links TRBV24-1 with TRBJ2-2, with 9 bases aligning to TRBD1. The ends lost 3 bases at V and 5 bases at J; junction bases unmatched: 9. The germline V gene has CDR1 KGHDR and CDR2 SFDVKD. The CDR3 runs to 17 residues. The CDR3 DNA reads as TGTGCCACCAGTGATCCCCCGGGACAGGGTTGGACCGGGGAGCTGTTTTTT. Amino acids: CATSDPPGQGWTGELFF.

The chain links TRBV20-1 to TRBJ2-3, with 9 bases that match TRBD1. The length of the CDR3 is 15 residues. Germline V gene sequence: CDR1 DFQATT, CDR2 SNEGSKA (reference sequence). V shed 5 bases, J shed 5 bases, and the junction held 11 bases outside the gene matches. CDR3 loop: CSASYRGQEIDTQYF. CDR3 in DNA: TGCAGTGCTTCCTACAGGGGGCAGGAGATAGATACGCAGTATTTT.

This clonotype was picked up a small number of times. The chain links TRBV20-1 to TRBJ2-1; 13 nucleotides line up with TRBD2. Germline V gives CDR1 DFQATT, CDR2 SNEGSKA (reference sequence). The V gene end was trimmed by 7 bases and the J gene end by 7 bases; junction bases not matched to a gene: 7. The CDR3 is made up of 14 amino acids. CDR3: CSVETTSGRNEQFF. Here the CDR3 DNA reads TGCAGTGTAGAGACGACTAGCGGGAGGAATGAGCAGTTCTTC.

This clonotype was seen a few times. This rearrangement joins TRBV5-4 to TRBJ1-2; TRBD1 is a possible D gene (5 bases). The germline gives CDR1 SGHNT, CDR2 YYREEE (reference sequence). V lost 3 bases, J lost 6 bases, and 12 bases lay in between. The CDR3 totals 13 residues. The CDR3 DNA reads as TGTGCCAGCAGCTGGGCCCGGGGGGATGGCTACACCTTC. Its protein product is CASSWARGDGYTF.

This rearrangement joins TRBV7-2 to TRBJ1-2, with D uncertain. The CDR3 covers 13 residues. Germline lookup yields CDR1 SGHTA and CDR2 FQGNSA. Trimming removed 7 bases at V and 7 bases at J, with 16 bases between. The DNA for the CDR3 is TGTGCCAGCACCCGGGTCCGACTTTCTGGCTACACCTTC. This sequence encodes CASTRVRLSGYTF. The variable domain in full, with the rest retrieved from reference TRBV7-2 and TRBJ1-2, is GAGVSQSPSNKVTEKGKDVELRCDPISGHTALYWYRQSLGQGLEFLIYFQGNSAPDKSGLPSDRFSAERTGGSVSTLTIQRTQQEDSAVYLCASTRVRLSGYTFGSGTRLTVV.

V usage is TRBV9 and J usage is TRBJ2-1; 12 bases are a match to TRBD2. With 3 bases clipped from V and 10 bases from J, the junction kept 5 bases outside the gene matches. The CDR3 is 14 amino acids. Germline assignment: CDR1 SGDLS and CDR2 YYNGEE. The CDR3 reads CASSASGTSGEQFF. CDR3 bases: TGTGCCAGCAGCGCCTCCGGGACTAGCGGGGAGCAGTTCTTC. Combining the CDR3 with reference TRBV9 and TRBJ2-1 gives the whole variable domain DSGVTQTPKHLITATGQRVTLRCSPRSGDLSVYWYQQSLDQGLQFLIQYYNGEERAKGNILERFSAQQFPDLHSELNLSSLELGDSALYFCASSASGTSGEQFFGPGTRLTVL.

This clonotype has a count of ten or more. J is TRBJ2-1 and V is TRBV12-3 or TRBV12-4; D might be TRBD1 (6 bases). Trimming shortened V by 6 bases and J by 4 bases, and 16 bases separated the two germline ends. The CDR3 extends over 15 amino acids. The CDR3, as DNA: TGTGCCAGCAGCCCCCTGGGGCAGGGGTACAATGAGCAGTTCTTC. This codes for CASSPLGQGYNEQFF.

The chain links TRBV29-1 to TRBJ1-2, with TRBD1 as a possible D gene (5 bases). The CDR3 spans 19 residues. V was trimmed by 3 bases and J by 8 bases, leaving 34 bases between them. Germline-derived CDR1 and CDR2 are SQVTM and ANQGSEA. The CDR3 nucleotides read TGCAGCGTTGATGGACTCCTAAGGAAAGAGGGCCGTATTGGGGACGGCTACACCTTC. It translates to CSVDGLLRKEGRIGDGYTF.

With respect to this clonotype: At one boundary the junction diverges from the germline segment, which might be a read error. The chain couples TRBV7-9 to TRBJ2-1; 8 bases align to TRBD2. Germline V CDR1 and CDR2: SEHNR, FQNEAQ (reference sequence). This CDR3 comprises 13 residues. The DNA of the CDR3 is TGTGCCGGCAGTAGCGGGACGCCAAATGAGCAGTTCTTC. Translated, it gives CAGSSGTPNEQFF.

The CDR3 bases are TGTGCCAGCAGTGGACTAGCGGGACGGTGCGAGCAGTACTTC. The encoded protein is CASSGLAGRCEQYF. V and J are TRBV7-9 and TRBJ2-7, with 12 bases lining up with TRBD2. This CDR3 has 14 amino acids. V dropped 6 bases and J dropped 6; count of bases not matched to a gene: 6. Per the germline V gene, CDR1 is SEHNR and CDR2 is FQNEAQ (reference sequence).

This clonotype was seen many times. This chain uses TRBV5-1 with TRBJ2-7, with TRBD1 identical over 8 bases. CDR1 is SGHRS and CDR2 is YFSETQ in the germline V gene. This CDR3 region has 16 residues. The ends lost 0 bases at V and 3 bases at J; junction bases unmatched: 8. CDR3: CASSLGPGGMIYEQYF. The CDR3 coding sequence is TGCGCCAGCAGCTTGGGGCCAGGGGGCATGATCTACGAGCAGTACTTC.

This clonotype was counted a few times. This chain links TRBV27 with TRBJ2-7, with a tentative D call TRBD1 (6 bases). This CDR3 is built from 14 residues. Germline V gene lookup returns CDR1 MNHEY and CDR2 SMNVEV (reference sequence). The germline V and J ends were trimmed by 3 bases and 7 bases, with 16 bases remaining between them. CDR3 bases: TGTGCCAGCAGTTTCTCCCGGACAGCTAAAGAGCAGTACTTC. Translating gives CASSFSRTAKEQYF.

The gene calls are TRBV19 and TRBJ2-6; D remains ambiguous. The CDR3 has 19 amino acids. Germline V lookup: CDR1 LNHDA, CDR2 SQIVND (reference sequence). Between the trimmed V and J ends, which lost 0 bases and 0 bases, there was a span of 15 bases. The CDR3 nucleotides are TGTGCCAGTAGTATAGATTACGAGGAAGCAAACTCTGGGGCCAACGTCCTGACTTTC. It translates to CASSIDYEEANSGANVLTF.

In this sample, this clonotype turned up a few times. The chain couples TRBV19 to TRBJ1-5; 8 nucleotides align to TRBD1. With 5 bases clipped from V and 1 base from J, the junction kept 4 bases outside the gene matches. Germline V gene sequence: CDR1 LNHDA, CDR2 SQIVND (reference sequence). The CDR3 sequence is 15 residues long. This chain's CDR3 is CASSSGQGSNQPQHF. The CDR3 nucleotides read TGTGCCAGTAGTTCCGGACAGGGCAGCAATCAGCCCCAGCATTTT.

This chain uses TRBV4-3 with TRBJ1-3; unclear D gene. The germline CDR1 and CDR2 sequences are LGHNA and YSLEER. The V end lost 0 bases, the J end lost 3 bases, and 6 bases lay between the germline ends. This CDR3 spans 14 amino acids. CDR3 DNA sequence: TGCGCCAGCAGCCAAGATGGGGTTGGAAACACCATATATTTT. Amino acid sequence: CASSQDGVGNTIYF.